The 7 T cell receptor beta chains given below trace back to one sample, sequenced in a study of graft-versus-host responses after intestinal transplantation. The assay was immunoSEQ multiplex PCR, and TCRdb's table has in-frame clones only and misses some. The sample consists of fewer than 150,000 clones, more than 80% of them appearing once. These receptors have no known antigen. The input for sequencing was unstimulated CD4+ T cells sorted from spleen or lymph node cells, taken before intestinal transplant. Receptors originate from a human donor who received an intestinal transplant.

The gene calls are TRBV2 and TRBJ1-3; D call uncertain. The CDR3 loop spans 14 amino acids. Per the germline V gene, CDR1 is SNHLY and CDR2 is FYNNEI. The V end lost 6 bases, the J end lost 5 bases, and 14 bases lay between the germline ends. The CDR3 DNA follows: TGTGCCAGCAGGGACTCCGGGCCACGAAACACCATATATTTT. Its protein is CASRDSGPRNTIYF.

The chain employs TRBV7-2 and TRBJ2-1; no firm D call. The CDR3 has 13 residues. V was shortened by 5 bases and J by 12 bases, with 17 bases between the two germline ends. Germline-derived CDR1 and CDR2 are SGHTA and FQGNSA. For the CDR3, the DNA is TGTGCCAGCAGCCCTCGGGTTTTGGCCAGGCAGTTCTTC. Protein product: CASSPRVLARQFF. Together with reference TRBV7-2 and TRBJ2-1, the CDR3 gives the full variable domain: GAGVSQSPSNKVTEKGKDVELRCDPISGHTALYWYRQSLGQGLEFLIYFQGNSAPDKSGLPSDRFSAERTGGSVSTLTIQRTQQEDSAVYLCASSPRVLARQFFGPGTRLTVL.

This clone was seen once. V and J are TRBV11-3 and TRBJ2-3; weak D call: TRBD2 (6 bases). Germline lookup yields CDR1 SGHNT and CDR2 YENEEA. The CDR3 spans 14 residues. The V end lost 6 bases, the J end lost 2 bases, and 12 bases lay between the germline ends. In DNA, the CDR3 is TGTGCCAGCAGTGGGGGGATAGTCACAGATACGCAGTATTTT. Translation gives CASSGGIVTDTQYF.

This chain links TRBV18 with TRBJ2-5, with 9 bases matching TRBD1. This CDR3 contains 14 residues. The germline V gene encodes CDR1 KGHSH and CDR2 LQKENI. Unmatched junction bases numbered 10, after V lost 6 bases and J lost 8 bases. The CDR3: CASSPRDREGTQYF. CDR3 sequence (DNA): TGTGCCAGCTCCCCCCGGGACAGGGAAGGTACCCAGTACTTC. The full variable domain, completed using reference TRBV18 and TRBJ2-5, is NAGVMQNPRHLVRRRGQEARLRCSPMKGHSHVYWYRQLPEEGLKFMVYLQKENIIDESGMPKERFSAEFPKEGPSILRIQQVVRGDSAAYFCASSPRDREGTQYFGPGTRLLVL.

The chain combines TRBV19 with TRBJ2-2; D is ambiguous. Germline CDR1 is LNHDA and CDR2 is SQIVND (reference sequence). The CDR3 loop spans 13 amino acids. V dropped 3 bases and J dropped 6 bases, with 8 bases sitting between them. The CDR3 reads CASSIWVAGELFF. The DNA of the CDR3 is TGTGCCAGTAGTATCTGGGTAGCCGGGGAGCTGTTTTTT.

A remark on this clone: The identical CDR3 is also encoded by other nucleotide sequences in the sample. This rearrangement joins TRBV5-1 to TRBJ2-2, with D possibly being TRBD2 (5 bases). The CDR3 has 14 residues. V was cut by 0 bases and J by 3 bases, with 6 bases left in between. Germline CDR1 is SGHRS and CDR2 is YFSETQ. In DNA, the CDR3 is TGCGCCAGCAGCTTGGACGGGGACACCGGGGAGCTGTTTTTT. It codes for CASSLDGDTGELFF.

The genes are TRBV5-1 and TRBJ2-3; 10 bases align to TRBD2. CDR3 length equals 16 residues. The germline V gene encodes CDR1 SGHRS and CDR2 YFSETQ. V gave up 2 bases and J gave up 4 bases; unmatched junction bases: 7. The CDR3 nucleotides are TGCGCCAGCAGCTTAGCGGGGGGGCCTGTCTCAGATACGCAGTATTTT. This translates into CASSLAGGPVSDTQYF. Drawing the rest from reference TRBV5-1 and TRBJ2-3, the complete variable domain is KAGVTQTPRYLIKTRGQQVTLSCSPISGHRSVSWYQQTPGQGLQFLFEYFSETQRNKGNFPGRFSGRQFSNSRSEMNVSTLELGDSALYLCASSLAGGPVSDTQYFGPGTRLTVL.